These 31 T cell receptor beta chains share one sample of origin, sequenced in a study of blood T cell repertoires in COVID-19 (dated by TCRdb to 2018 to 2020). Library prep was done by the immunoSEQ multiplex PCR assay. This is the immuneACCESS table as TCRdb keeps it, with only in-frame sequences that have V and J called. A part of the clones is gone; compared with another copy, unresolved V genes explain less than half, and the rest is unexplained. This sample holds around 50,000 clones; 88% were observed only once. Approximately 10% of the sample is taken by the ten largest. The source material was peripheral blood. The source of these receptors is a middle-aged man with active COVID-19.

This clone has just one count. CDR3 bases: TGCGCCAGCAGCTCAGGGGGCGCGGGCACCGGGGAGCTGTTTTTT. This translates into CASSSGGAGTGELFF. The gene calls are TRBV4-1 and TRBJ2-2; 8 positions agree with TRBD1. J lost 4 bases, V lost 5 bases, and 6 bases had no gene match. Per germline, CDR1 MGHRA and CDR2 YSYEKL. The CDR3 consists of 15 residues.

Within the sample, this clone is hyperexpanded. The same CDR3 is also encoded by other DNA sequences in this sample. V gene TRBV5-1 combines with J gene TRBJ1-5; 9 nucleotides agree with TRBD1. V shed 3 bases, J shed 7 bases, and the junction held 5 bases outside the gene matches. In germline, CDR1 is SGHRS, CDR2 YFSETQ. This CDR3 region has 14 residues. As DNA, the CDR3 is TGCGCCAGCAGCTGGGGGACAGGGATCCAGCCCCAGCATTTT. The encoded protein is CASSWGTGIQPQHF. Together with reference TRBV5-1 and TRBJ1-5, the CDR3 gives the full variable domain: KAGVTQTPRYLIKTRGQQVTLSCSPISGHRSVSWYQQTPGQGLQFLFEYFSETQRNKGNFPGRFSGRQFSNSRSEMNVSTLELGDSALYLCASSWGTGIQPQHFGDGTRLSIL.

The CDR3 region is CASGLARNTQYF. CDR3 nucleotides: TGTGCCAGCGGACTAGCGAGAAATACGCAGTATTTT. V and J are TRBV7-2 and TRBJ2-3, with 9 positions matching TRBD2. Trimming cost V 8 bases and J 7 bases; bases outside gene matches: 4. CDR1 SGHTA and CDR2 FQGNSA come from the germline V gene. There are 12 residues in the CDR3.

V usage is TRBV12-3 or TRBV12-4 and J usage is TRBJ1-1, with D unclear. The V end lost 1 base, the J end lost 1 base, and 4 bases lay between the germline ends. The CDR3 is made up of 13 amino acids. The DNA for the CDR3 is TGTGCCAGCAGTTTAGGCAGGAACACTGAAGCTTTCTTT. As protein: CASSLGRNTEAFF.

The chain recombines TRBV30 with TRBJ2-7, with TRBD1 matching 9 bases. The length of the CDR3 is 14 residues. V lost 3 bases, J lost 7 bases, and 10 bases stayed unmatched. Germline CDR1 and CDR2: GTSNPN and SVGIG (reference sequence). The CDR3 DNA sequence: TGTGCCTGGAGCGAAGGGACAGGGTATCAAGAGCAGTACTTC. Translated, it gives CAWSEGTGYQEQYF.

The V gene is TRBV30, the J gene TRBJ1-6, with D maybe TRBD1 (5 bases). V gave up 4 bases and J gave up 10 bases, with 14 bases separating them. This CDR3 has 13 amino acids. Germline CDR1 GTSNPN, CDR2 SVGIG (reference sequence). CDR3 amino acids: CAWMRGLDSPLHF. The CDR3 DNA reads as TGTGCCTGGATGAGGGGACTGGACTCACCCCTCCACTTT.

For the CDR3, the DNA is TGTGCCAGCAGAAAGGGGGTAGGGAATGAGCAGTTCTTC. Protein: CASRKGVGNEQFF. The chain carries TRBV12-3 or TRBV12-4 and TRBJ2-1; tentatively, D is TRBD1 (6 bases). V shed 6 bases and J shed 7 bases, with 13 bases lying between them. This CDR3 has 13 amino acids.

The chain links TRBV7-3 to TRBJ2-7, with a possible D match to TRBD1 (5 bases). V lost 2 bases and J 3 bases, leaving 8 bases between the germline ends. CDR1 SGHTA and CDR2 FQGTGA come from the germline V gene. The CDR3 has 13 residues. In DNA form, the CDR3 reads TGTGCCAGCAGCTTACAAGGGGACTACGAGCAGTACTTC. It specifies CASSLQGDYEQYF. The whole variable domain, filled in from reference TRBV7-3 and TRBJ2-7, reads GAGVSQTPSNKVTEKGKYVELRCDPISGHTALYWYRQSLGQGPEFLIYFQGTGAADDSGLPNDRFFAVRPEGSVSTLKIQRTERGDSAVYLCASSLQGDYEQYFGPGTRLTVT.

This clone occurred once. V is TRBV5-1 and J is TRBJ2-2, with 7 bases matching TRBD2. This CDR3 comprises 15 residues. J gave up 7 bases and V 2 bases, and 8 bases lay outside the gene matches. CDR1 and CDR2 (germline): SGHRS, YFSETQ. CDR3 sequence reads: CASSLGGSLDGELFF. CDR3 nucleotides: TGCGCCAGCAGCTTAGGCGGGAGCCTGGACGGGGAGCTGTTTTTT.

This chain joins TRBV6-5 and TRBJ2-2; 10 bases map to TRBD2. Trimming at V came to 8 bases and at J to 4 bases, leaving 1 base not matched to a gene. This CDR3 is 13 amino acids long. Germline V gives CDR1 MNHEY, CDR2 SVGAGI. The CDR3 is CASGTSVTGELFF. The DNA of the CDR3 is TGTGCCAGCGGGACTAGCGTCACCGGGGAGCTGTTTTTT.

The chain couples TRBV3-1 (or the pseudogene TRBV3-2) to TRBJ1-1; D might be TRBD1 (6 bases). From germline, CDR1 is LGHDT and CDR2 YNNKEL (reference sequence). There are 13 residues in the CDR3. Trimming left V 4 bases short and J 5 bases short, with 11 bases between. In nucleotides, the CDR3 is TGTGCCAGCAGCCCACAGGGATGGACTGAAGCTTTCTTT. The encoded protein is CASSPQGWTEAFF.

This clone has more than one count but fewer than ten. The J gene is TRBJ2-3, the V gene TRBV4-1; tentatively, D is TRBD2 (6 bases). Trimming took off 1 base at V and 2 bases at J, with 13 bases between the two ends. The germline V gene has CDR1 MGHRA and CDR2 YSYEKL. The CDR3 runs 16 residues. The CDR3 here is CASSQGWGDPTDTQYF. DNA for the CDR3: TGCGCCAGCAGCCAAGGTTGGGGGGACCCCACAGATACGCAGTATTTT.

The table lists this clone with a count of one. The V gene is TRBV6-2 or TRBV6-3, the J gene TRBJ2-3; weak D call: TRBD2 (6 bases). With 6 bases removed from V and 5 bases from J, the gap between germline ends came to 21 bases. This CDR3 is 16 amino acids long. Germline V gene lookup returns CDR1 MNHEY and CDR2 SVGEGT. In DNA form, the CDR3 reads TGTGCCAGCAGCCGCACCCCGGGAGTTTCAGTAGATACGCAGTATTTT. It codes for CASSRTPGVSVDTQYF.

The chain joins TRBV7-3 to TRBJ2-3, with 11 bases lining up with TRBD1. From germline, CDR1 is SGHTA and CDR2 FQGTGA. The CDR3 runs to 15 residues. V trimming: 1 base; J trimming: 4 bases; junction bases outside the gene matches: 1. Written as DNA, the CDR3 is TGTGCCAGCAGCTTAATGGACAGGGGGCCAGATACGCAGTATTTT. Its protein is CASSLMDRGPDTQYF.

The J gene is TRBJ1-6, the V gene TRBV5-4; 8 nucleotides line up with TRBD1. The CDR3 loop spans 15 amino acids. Germline V gene sequence: CDR1 SGHNT, CDR2 YYREEE (reference sequence). The trim removed 4 bases at V and 6 bases at J, leaving 6 bases unmatched. CDR3 protein: CASSLNTGGNSPLHF. As DNA, the CDR3 is TGTGCCAGCAGCCTAAATACAGGGGGTAATTCACCCCTCCACTTT.

V and J are TRBV12-3 or TRBV12-4 and TRBJ1-2; 7 bases fit TRBD1. This CDR3 has 13 amino acids. After removal of 3 bases from V and 8 bases from J, the junction contained 6 bases not matched to a gene. Here the CDR3 DNA reads TGTGCCAGCAGTTTGATAGGGGGCGCGGGCTACACCTTC. Its translation is CASSLIGGAGYTF.

This clone counts as medium-sized. This chain uses TRBV4-3 with TRBJ1-2, with a tentative D call TRBD1 (6 bases). The CDR3 spans 15 residues. The ends were cut back, 0 bases at V and 4 bases at J, with 12 bases in the middle. CDR1 is LGHNA and CDR2 is YSLEER in the germline V gene. CDR3 DNA sequence: TGCGCCAGCAGCCAAGAATTACAGGGTCCCTATGGCTACACCTTC. The encoded protein is CASSQELQGPYGYTF.

The chain uses TRBV7-2 and TRBJ2-5; 7 bases are a match to TRBD2. CDR1 is SGHTA and CDR2 is FQGNSA in the germline V gene. Germline trimming cut 5 bases from V and 3 bases from J; bases unmatched to any gene: 9. The CDR3 is 15 amino acids. For the CDR3, the DNA is TGTGCCAGCAGCCCAGAGGCGGGGGTGAAAGAGACCCAGTACTTC. Translation: CASSPEAGVKETQYF.

The chain joins TRBV12-3 or TRBV12-4 to TRBJ1-1; maybe TRBD1 (6 bases). The V gene lost 5 bases and the J gene lost 10 bases, with 11 bases spanning the gap. The CDR3 is 11 amino acids. The CDR3 here is CASSTGTIAFF. The CDR3 DNA is TGTGCCAGCAGTACGGGGACAATAGCTTTCTTT.

The chain carries TRBV5-4 and TRBJ2-4; perhaps TRBD2 as D (7 bases). Between the trimmed V and J ends, which lost 4 bases and 9 bases, there was a span of 20 bases. CDR1 and CDR2 from the germline V gene are SGHNT and YYREEE (reference sequence). This CDR3 comprises 15 residues. The CDR3 coding sequence is TGTGCCAGCAGCGCCCGTGGGGGGGGCAGCCCCATTCAGTACTTC. Protein product: CASSARGGGSPIQYF. The complete variable domain, with remaining parts taken from reference TRBV5-4 and TRBJ2-4, reads ETGVTQSPTHLIKTRGQQVTLRCSSQSGHNTVSWYQQALGQGPQFIFQYYREEENGRGNFPPRFSGLQFPNYSSELNVNALELDDSALYLCASSARGGGSPIQYFGAGTRLSVL.

The rearrangement links TRBV7-9 to TRBJ2-2; tentative D call: TRBD2 (7 bases). The V and J ends lost 4 bases and 6 bases respectively, with 12 bases between them. The germline CDR1 and CDR2 sequences are SEHNR and FQNEAQ (reference sequence). The CDR3 totals 14 residues. The CDR3 reads CASSSPGGPGELFF. CDR3 coding DNA: TGTGCCAGCAGCTCCCCGGGGGGCCCCGGGGAGCTGTTTTTT. Drawing the rest from reference TRBV7-9 and TRBJ2-2, the complete variable domain is DTGVSQNPRHKITKRGQNVTFRCDPISEHNRLYWYRQTLGQGPEFLTYFQNEAQLEKSRLLSDRFSAERPKGSFSTLEIQRTEQGDSAMYLCASSSPGGPGELFFGEGSRLTVL.

The rearrangement uses TRBV15 and TRBJ1-2; D unclear. Germline CDR1 is LNHNV and CDR2 is YYDKDF (reference sequence). With 0 bases removed from V and 3 bases from J, the gap between germline ends came to 11 bases. There are 15 residues in the CDR3. This chain's CDR3 is CATSRDLGVDYGYTF. CDR3 nucleotide sequence: TGTGCCACCAGCAGAGATCTAGGAGTCGACTATGGCTACACCTTC. Full variable domain (remainder filled in from reference TRBV15 and TRBJ1-2): DAMVIQNPRYQVTQFGKPVTLSCSQTLNHNVMYWYQQKSSQAPKLLFHYYDKDFNNEADTPDNFQSRRPNTSFCFLDIRSPGLGDTAMYLCATSRDLGVDYGYTFGSGTRLTVV.

V and J are TRBV28 and TRBJ2-7; weak D call: TRBD2 (5 bases). Deletions cut 4 bases from V and 3 bases from J, with 16 bases between. Looked up from germline, CDR1 is MDHEN and CDR2 is SYDVKM. The CDR3 length is 15 residues. This chain's CDR3 is CASSSITGSGYEQYF. CDR3 nucleotide sequence: TGTGCCAGCAGTTCGATAACGGGGTCGGGCTACGAGCAGTACTTC.

V usage is TRBV19 and J usage is TRBJ2-5; 7 positions agree with TRBD1. There are 13 residues in the CDR3. Germline CDR1 and CDR2: LNHDA and SQIVND (reference sequence). V lost 6 bases and J lost 3; bases outside the gene matches: 4. Here the CDR3 DNA reads TGTGCCAGTAGCCTCACAGGGGAAGAGACCCAGTACTTC. Its translation: CASSLTGEETQYF.

This clone was recorded only once. This chain uses TRBV11-2 with TRBJ2-3; 9 nucleotides line up with TRBD2. Germline trimming cut 1 base from V and 6 bases from J; bases unmatched to any gene: 2. CDR3 length: 14 amino acids. In germline, CDR1 is SGHAT, CDR2 FQNNGV. The CDR3, as DNA: TGTGCCAGCAGCTTAGGTCTAGCGGGGGATACGCAGTATTTT. This gives the protein CASSLGLAGDTQYF. Using reference TRBV11-2 and TRBJ2-3 for the parts outside the CDR3, the full variable domain is EAGVAQSPRYKIIEKRQSVAFWCNPISGHATLYWYQQILGQGPKLLIQFQNNGVVDDSQLPKDRFSAERLKGVDSTLKIQPAKLEDSAVYLCASSLGLAGDTQYFGPGTRLTVL.

The chain uses TRBV5-1 and TRBJ2-1, with a possible D match to TRBD1 (6 bases). V shed 1 base and J shed 5 bases, with 13 bases lying between them. Germline V gives CDR1 SGHRS, CDR2 YFSETQ. The CDR3 covers 15 residues. The CDR3 protein is CASSLPSDSNNEQFF. In nucleotides, the CDR3 is TGCGCCAGCAGCTTGCCATCGGACAGCAACAATGAGCAGTTCTTC.

V usage is TRBV7-2 and J usage is TRBJ2-3, with D unresolved. With 1 base removed from V and 4 bases from J, the gap between germline ends came to 12 bases. In germline, CDR1 is SGHTA, CDR2 FQGNSA. There are 15 residues in the CDR3. CDR3 loop: CASSLESYEADTQYF. The CDR3 DNA sequence: TGTGCCAGCAGCTTAGAGAGTTACGAGGCAGATACGCAGTATTTT.

As DNA, the CDR3 is TGTGCCAGCAGCTTGGGAGGGGAACCCTACAATGAGCAGTTCTTC. It yields the protein CASSLGGEPYNEQFF. The chain joins TRBV7-8 to TRBJ2-1; 7 bases fit TRBD2. Losses at the gene ends were 3 bases for V and 2 bases for J; bases not matched to a gene: 4. Germline assignment: CDR1 SGHVS and CDR2 FQNEAQ. The CDR3 sequence is 15 residues long.

There are a few counts of this clone. DNA for the CDR3: TGTGCCAGCAGTTCTCCGGGACTAGCGGGAGGGTACGAGCAGTACTTC. Protein: CASSSPGLAGGYEQYF. The V and J genes are TRBV6-2 or TRBV6-3 and TRBJ2-7; 16 bases match TRBD2. This CDR3 is 16 amino acids long. Germline values: CDR1 MNHEY, CDR2 SVGEGT. V lost 4 bases to trimming and J lost 4 bases; unmatched junction nucleotides: 4.

The rearrangement joins TRBV20-1 to TRBJ1-1; 7 bases agree with TRBD1. This CDR3 comprises 11 residues. V lost 3 bases and J lost 11; bases outside the gene matches: 6. The germline gives CDR1 DFQATT, CDR2 SNEGSKA (reference sequence). The CDR3 spells CSARRGRNAFF. The CDR3 coding sequence is TGCAGTGCTAGGAGGGGGCGTAATGCTTTCTTT.

CDR3 sequence (DNA): TGCGCCAGCAGCTTGTTAGGCGGGAGGGCGGCGAGAGATACGCAGTATTTT. The encoded protein is CASSLLGGRAARDTQYF. V usage is TRBV5-1 and J usage is TRBJ2-3, with TRBD2 matching over 9 bases. The J segment lost 5 bases and the V segment lost 1 base, leaving 11 bases of the junction unmatched. Germline values: CDR1 SGHRS, CDR2 YFSETQ. The CDR3 consists of 17 residues.